The TCR beta chain described here comes from a study of OX40 agonist ivuxolimab in advanced cancers. Study in general: Dose-escalation cases comprised hepatocellular carcinoma, melanoma, renal cell or head and neck cancer.

Clones were read by immunoSEQ multiplex PCR, and TCRdb kept only the in-frame ones, dropping some. The sample comprises tens of thousands of clones, about 92% of which are singletons, and roughly 8.6% rests with the top ten. Systemic immunosuppression or autoimmune disease history was grounds to exclude patients. There are 13 residues in the CDR3. Germline V gene lookup returns CDR1 SQVTM and CDR2 ANQGSEA. Trimming at V came to 4 bases and at J to 8 bases, leaving 5 bases not matched to a gene. The chain joins TRBV29-1 to TRBJ1-2, with 12 nucleotides matching TRBD1. This TCR derives from an adult with an advanced solid tumor such as melanoma, head and neck, liver or kidney cancer. The sample here was CD4+ or CD8+ T cells sorted from blood, taken in a trial of the OX40 agonist ivuxolimab. The CDR3 region is CSVARDRGPGYTF. The CDR3, as DNA: TGCAGCGTTGCCCGGGACAGGGGGCCAGGCTACACCTTC.